This T cell receptor beta chain originates from a study of T cells in Graves' hyperthyroidism and ophthalmopathy. It was RNA transcripts that yielded the amplified TCR beta CDR3 regions. In the first-round RT-PCR of the TCR CDR3, the HTBI primer set was used. TCRdb fed the multiplex PCR reads into MiXCR, producing one record per CDR3 protein. Of around 530,000 distinct CDR3 sequences listed, 15% to 20% were seen once; the top ten hold 15% to 20%. This clonotype turned up a few times. Deletions cut 5 bases from V and 7 bases from J, with 14 bases between. CDR3 length: 13 amino acids. CDR1 and CDR2 (germline): SGHVS, FNYEAQ.

The specimen was blood. The receptor comes from a young woman with Graves' ophthalmopathy. V usage is TRBV7-6 and J usage is TRBJ1-2; maybe TRBD1 (5 bases). The CDR3 is CASSISGDRGYTF. CDR3 coding DNA: TGTGCCAGCAGCATTTCGGGGGACCGTGGCTACACCTTC.